Presented here are 13 T cell receptor beta chains from one specimen sequenced in a study of cytomegalovirus exposure and HLA in healthy donors (dated by TCRdb to between 2016 and 2019). Libraries were prepared through the immunoSEQ multiplex PCR assay. For the multiplex PCR, a mixture combining 60 forward primers for TCR Vbeta segments and 13 reverse primers for TCR Jbeta segments was used. TCRdb's version of the immuneACCESS table is confined to in-frame rearrangements and falls short of the full clone set. An unresolved V gene accounts for under half of the shortfall where checked; the remainder is of unknown origin. Present in this sample are approximately 210,000 clones, around 81% of which were seen just once. 1.5% to 2% of the sample goes to the ten largest clones. Sequencing used PBMCs. These receptors all stem from a man in his late teens or twenties in good health and CMV-seronegative.

V usage is TRBV19 and J usage is TRBJ2-5, with D possibly matching TRBD1 (5 bases). From germline, CDR1 is LNHDA and CDR2 SQIVND (reference sequence). The V end lost 6 bases, the J end lost 2 bases, and 10 bases lay between the germline ends. The CDR3 loop spans 13 amino acids. The CDR3 region is CASRRDRQETQYF. Written as DNA, the CDR3 is TGTGCCAGTAGGAGAGACAGACAAGAGACCCAGTACTTC.

V gene TRBV21-1 combines with J gene TRBJ2-7; TRBD1 is the table's D call, not checked against the DNA. TRBV21-1 is given as a pseudogene. This CDR3 is built from 16 residues. CDR3 in amino acids: CASSSGVGPETYEQYF. CDR3 DNA sequence: TGTGCCAGCAGCTCAGGGGTGGGACCGGAAACCTACGAGCAGTACTTC.

A single count supports this clone. The genes are TRBV7-8 and TRBJ2-7; 7 nucleotides agree with TRBD1. The V gene's germline CDR1 is SGHVS and CDR2 FQNEAQ. The CDR3 runs to 15 residues. The junction had 11 bases not matched to a gene; V was cut back by 5 bases and J by 4 bases. The CDR3 DNA sequence: TGTGCCAGCAGCCGAAGACAGGGTTTGGCGTACGAGCAGTACTTC. Translating it yields CASSRRQGLAYEQYF.

V and J are TRBV4-1 and TRBJ1-4; 7 nucleotides agree with TRBD1. The CDR3 contains 16 residues. V shed 1 base, J shed 3 bases, and the junction held 5 bases outside the gene matches. Germline V gene sequence: CDR1 MGHRA, CDR2 YSYEKL. CDR3 amino acids: CASSQGQGSSNEKLFF. CDR3 nucleotide sequence: TGCGCCAGCAGCCAAGGACAGGGTAGTTCTAATGAAAAACTGTTTTTT.

This clone was seen a handful of times. The rearrangement uses TRBV5-1 and TRBJ1-3; D unclear. Germline V lookup: CDR1 SGHRS, CDR2 YFSETQ. This CDR3 spans 13 amino acids. The germline V and J ends were trimmed by 5 bases and 3 bases, with 9 bases remaining between them. DNA of the CDR3: TGCGCCAGCAGATCTGAGATTGGAAACACCATATATTTT. This translates into CASRSEIGNTIYF.

This clone appeared once. The DNA of the CDR3 is TGCGCCAGCAGCCAGGCCGGGGAGCTGTTTTTT. This gives the protein CASSQAGELFF. The chain employs TRBV5-1 and TRBJ2-2; D remains ambiguous. Germline V gives CDR1 SGHRS, CDR2 YFSETQ. The CDR3 sequence is 11 residues long. Trimming took off 4 bases at V and 6 bases at J, with 4 bases between the two ends.

The rearrangement joins TRBV27 to TRBJ1-1; D remains ambiguous. Germline assignment: CDR1 MNHEY and CDR2 SMNVEV (reference sequence). The CDR3 is 14 amino acids. The germline V and J ends were trimmed by 2 bases and 2 bases, with 9 bases remaining between them. As DNA, the CDR3 is TGTGCCAGCAGTTTAGAGCGGGGTAACACTGAAGCTTTCTTT. It translates to CASSLERGNTEAFF.

The chain couples TRBV7-9 to TRBJ1-4, with a tentative D call TRBD1 (5 bases). Germline V CDR1 and CDR2: SEHNR, FQNEAQ (reference sequence). CDR3 length: 18 residues. V lost 5 bases and J lost 8, with 27 bases in between. The DNA of the CDR3 is TGTGCCAGCAGCCTGCCAATAACGCAGGGTCATGTCGGGGAAAAACTGTTTTTT. Its protein is CASSLPITQGHVGEKLFF.

This clone was found once. The chain recombines TRBV6-1 with TRBJ2-6, with D unclear. The V and J ends lost 6 bases and 4 bases respectively, with 10 bases between them. The CDR3 is made up of 14 amino acids. Germline CDR1 reads MNHNS; CDR2 reads SASEGT. The CDR3: CASRRQSGANVLTF. CDR3 bases: TGTGCCAGCAGGAGACAATCCGGGGCCAACGTCCTGACTTTC.

Turning to this clone: Within the sample, other DNA sequences also encode this same CDR3. V gene TRBV4-1 combines with J gene TRBJ2-7, with 14 bases fitting TRBD2. Germline V gives CDR1 MGHRA, CDR2 YSYEKL. The CDR3 runs 16 residues. V was pared by 4 bases and J by 2 bases, with 4 bases of the junction left unmatched. The CDR3 spells CASSPPGLAGAYEQYF. As DNA, the CDR3 is TGCGCCAGCAGCCCACCGGGACTAGCGGGGGCCTACGAGCAGTACTTC.

The rearrangement uses TRBV27 and TRBJ2-3, with D maybe TRBD1 (5 bases). Trimming removed 2 bases from V and 4 bases from J, with 13 bases in between. The CDR3 has 15 amino acids. Germline assignment: CDR1 MNHEY and CDR2 SMNVEV (reference sequence). CDR3 in DNA: TGTGCCAGCAGTTTAGTGCAGGGCTCGGCAGATACGCAGTATTTT. This translates into CASSLVQGSADTQYF.

Turning to this clone: This same CDR3 is encoded by further DNA sequences in the sample. V and J are TRBV7-2 and TRBJ2-3; TRBD2 matches at 12 bases. The CDR3 length is 17 residues. Germline loops: CDR1 SGHTA, CDR2 FQGNSA. J gave up 6 bases and V 1 base, and 8 bases lay outside the gene matches. The chain's CDR3 is CASSLGLAGGLTDTQYF. In nucleotides, the CDR3 is TGTGCCAGCAGCTTAGGTCTAGCGGGAGGGCTCACGGATACGCAGTATTTT.

The chain links TRBV29-1 to TRBJ2-3, with D possibly TRBD2 on 5 matching bases. Trimming shortened V by 4 bases and J by 0 bases, and 8 bases separated the two germline ends. From germline, CDR1 is SQVTM and CDR2 ANQGSEA. The CDR3 spans 13 residues. The CDR3 protein is CSVGGRSTDTQYF. The CDR3, as DNA: TGCAGCGTTGGTGGGAGAAGCACAGATACGCAGTATTTT.